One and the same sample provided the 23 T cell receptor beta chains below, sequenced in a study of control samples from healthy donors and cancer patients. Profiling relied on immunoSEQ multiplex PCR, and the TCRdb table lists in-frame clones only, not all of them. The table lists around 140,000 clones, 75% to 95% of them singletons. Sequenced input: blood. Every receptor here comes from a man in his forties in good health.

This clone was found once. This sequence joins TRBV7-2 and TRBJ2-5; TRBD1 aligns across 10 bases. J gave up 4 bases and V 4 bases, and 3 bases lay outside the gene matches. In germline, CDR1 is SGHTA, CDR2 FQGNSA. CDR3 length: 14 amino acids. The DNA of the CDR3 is TGTGCCAGCAGCTCGGGACAGGGGACAGAGACCCAGTACTTC. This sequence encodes CASSSGQGTETQYF.

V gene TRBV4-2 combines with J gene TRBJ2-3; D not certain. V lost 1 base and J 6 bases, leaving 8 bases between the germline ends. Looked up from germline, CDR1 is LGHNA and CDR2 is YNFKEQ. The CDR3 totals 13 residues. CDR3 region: CASSQVPADTQYF. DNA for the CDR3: TGTGCCAGCAGCCAAGTCCCGGCCGATACGCAGTATTTT.

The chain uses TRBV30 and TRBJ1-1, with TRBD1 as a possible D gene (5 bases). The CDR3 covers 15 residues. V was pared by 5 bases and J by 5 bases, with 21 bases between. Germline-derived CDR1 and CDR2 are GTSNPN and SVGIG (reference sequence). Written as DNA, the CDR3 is TGTGCCTGGGGGTCCGGCGGGGGTCTCGGGACTGAAGCTTTCTTT. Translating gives CAWGSGGGLGTEAFF.

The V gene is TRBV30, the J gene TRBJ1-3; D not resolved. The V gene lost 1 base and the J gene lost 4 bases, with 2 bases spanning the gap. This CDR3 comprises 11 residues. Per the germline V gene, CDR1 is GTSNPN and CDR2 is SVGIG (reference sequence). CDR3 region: CAWSGGNTIYF. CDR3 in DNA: TGTGCCTGGAGTGGGGGAAACACCATATATTTT.

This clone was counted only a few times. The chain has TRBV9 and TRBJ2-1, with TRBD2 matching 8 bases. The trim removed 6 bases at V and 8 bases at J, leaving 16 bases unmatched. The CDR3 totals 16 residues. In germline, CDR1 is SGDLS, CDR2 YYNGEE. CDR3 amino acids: CASTPGGDKGRYEQFF. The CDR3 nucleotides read TGTGCCAGCACCCCGGGGGGGGACAAGGGGAGGTATGAGCAGTTCTTC.

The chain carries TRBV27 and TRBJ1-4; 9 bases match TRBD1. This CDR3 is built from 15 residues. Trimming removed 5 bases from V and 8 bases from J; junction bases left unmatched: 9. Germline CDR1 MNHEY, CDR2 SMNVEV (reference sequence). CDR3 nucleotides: TGTGCCAGCAGTCCTCCCGGGACAGGGCAGGAAAAACTGTTTTTT. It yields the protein CASSPPGTGQEKLFF.

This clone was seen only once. Here the CDR3 DNA reads TGTGCCAGCAGCCAAGAATCGGGGGGAAGCCATGGCTACACCTTC. Protein sequence: CASSQESGGSHGYTF. V gene TRBV3-1 (or the pseudogene TRBV3-2) combines with J gene TRBJ1-2, with a tentative D call TRBD1 (5 bases). The V gene lost 0 bases and the J gene lost 6 bases, with 14 bases spanning the gap. CDR1 and CDR2 (germline): LGHDT, YNNKEL (reference sequence). The CDR3 has 15 residues.

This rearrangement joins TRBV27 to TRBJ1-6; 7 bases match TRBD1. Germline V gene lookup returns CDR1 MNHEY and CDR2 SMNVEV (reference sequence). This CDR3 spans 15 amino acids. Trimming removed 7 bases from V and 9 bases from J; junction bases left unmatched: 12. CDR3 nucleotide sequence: TGTGCCAGCACCTTCACAGGGGCGAGGCTTTCACCCCTCCACTTT. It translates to CASTFTGARLSPLHF.

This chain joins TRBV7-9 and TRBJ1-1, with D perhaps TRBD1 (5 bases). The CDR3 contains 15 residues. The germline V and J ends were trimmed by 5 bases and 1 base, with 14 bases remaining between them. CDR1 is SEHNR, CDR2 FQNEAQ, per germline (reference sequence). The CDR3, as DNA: TGTGCCAGCAGCGACGCCGGGACTCGGAACACTGAAGCTTTCTTT. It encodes CASSDAGTRNTEAFF.

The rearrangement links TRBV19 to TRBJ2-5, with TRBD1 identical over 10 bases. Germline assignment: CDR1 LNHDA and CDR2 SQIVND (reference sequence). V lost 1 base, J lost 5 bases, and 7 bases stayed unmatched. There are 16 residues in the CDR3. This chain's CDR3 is CASSIVTGGGAETQYF. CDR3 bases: TGTGCCAGTAGTATAGTGACAGGGGGCGGGGCGGAGACCCAGTACTTC.

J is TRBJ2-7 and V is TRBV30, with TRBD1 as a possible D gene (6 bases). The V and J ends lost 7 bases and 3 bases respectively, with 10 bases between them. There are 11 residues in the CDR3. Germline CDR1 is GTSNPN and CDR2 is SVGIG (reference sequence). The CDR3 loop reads CASQGFYEQYF. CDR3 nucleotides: TGTGCCTCACAGGGTTTCTACGAGCAGTACTTC.

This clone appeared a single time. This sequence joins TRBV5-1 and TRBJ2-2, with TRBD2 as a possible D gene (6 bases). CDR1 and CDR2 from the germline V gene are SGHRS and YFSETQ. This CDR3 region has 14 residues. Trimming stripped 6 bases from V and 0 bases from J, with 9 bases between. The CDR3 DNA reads TGCGCCAGCACTTCGGGGGCGAACACCGGGGAGCTGTTTTTT. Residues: CASTSGANTGELFF.

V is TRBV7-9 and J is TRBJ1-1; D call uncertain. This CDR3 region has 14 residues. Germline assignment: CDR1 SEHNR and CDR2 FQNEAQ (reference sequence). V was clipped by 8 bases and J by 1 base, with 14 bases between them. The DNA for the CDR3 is TGTGCCAGCTCAGTTAGTATCAAGAACACTGAAGCTTTCTTT. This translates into CASSVSIKNTEAFF.

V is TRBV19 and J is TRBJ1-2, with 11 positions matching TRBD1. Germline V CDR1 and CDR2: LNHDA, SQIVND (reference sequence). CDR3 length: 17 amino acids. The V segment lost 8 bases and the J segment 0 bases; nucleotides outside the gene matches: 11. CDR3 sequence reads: CASRKGDRGSANYGYTF. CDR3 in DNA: TGTGCCAGTCGCAAAGGGGACAGGGGGTCAGCTAACTATGGCTACACCTTC.

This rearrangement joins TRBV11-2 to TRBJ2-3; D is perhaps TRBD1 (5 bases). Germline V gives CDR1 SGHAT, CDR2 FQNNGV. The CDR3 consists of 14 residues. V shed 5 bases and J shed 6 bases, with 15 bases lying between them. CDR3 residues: CASSRTRVTDTQYF. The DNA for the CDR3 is TGTGCCAGCAGCCGGACCAGGGTAACGGATACGCAGTATTTT.

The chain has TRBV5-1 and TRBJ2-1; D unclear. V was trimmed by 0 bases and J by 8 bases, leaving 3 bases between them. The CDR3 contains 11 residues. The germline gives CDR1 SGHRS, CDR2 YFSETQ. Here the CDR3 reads CASSLDYEQFF. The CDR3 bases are TGCGCCAGCAGCTTGGATTATGAGCAGTTCTTC.

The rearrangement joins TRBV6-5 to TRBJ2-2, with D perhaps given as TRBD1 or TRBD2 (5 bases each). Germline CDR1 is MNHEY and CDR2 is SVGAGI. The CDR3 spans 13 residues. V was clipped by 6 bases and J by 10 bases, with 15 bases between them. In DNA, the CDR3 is TGTGCCAGCAGGGGGGTCGACTGGAAGGAGCTGTTTTTT. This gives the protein CASRGVDWKELFF.

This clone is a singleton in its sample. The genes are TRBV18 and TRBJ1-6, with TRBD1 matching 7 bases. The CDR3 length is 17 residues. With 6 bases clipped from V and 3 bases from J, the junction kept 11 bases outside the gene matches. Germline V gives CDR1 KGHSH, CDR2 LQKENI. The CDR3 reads CASSLKGQFDYNSPLHF. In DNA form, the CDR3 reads TGTGCCAGCTCTTTGAAGGGACAGTTTGACTATAATTCACCCCTCCACTTT. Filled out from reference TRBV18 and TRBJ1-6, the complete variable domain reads NAGVMQNPRHLVRRRGQEARLRCSPMKGHSHVYWYRQLPEEGLKFMVYLQKENIIDESGMPKERFSAEFPKEGPSILRIQQVVRGDSAAYFCASSLKGQFDYNSPLHFGNGTRLTVT.

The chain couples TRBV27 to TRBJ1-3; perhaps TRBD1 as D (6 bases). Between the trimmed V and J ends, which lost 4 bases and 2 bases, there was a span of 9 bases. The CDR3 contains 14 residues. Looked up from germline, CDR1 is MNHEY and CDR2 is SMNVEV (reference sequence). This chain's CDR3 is CASSSRGPGNTIYF. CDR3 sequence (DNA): TGTGCCAGCAGTTCCAGGGGCCCTGGAAACACCATATATTTT.

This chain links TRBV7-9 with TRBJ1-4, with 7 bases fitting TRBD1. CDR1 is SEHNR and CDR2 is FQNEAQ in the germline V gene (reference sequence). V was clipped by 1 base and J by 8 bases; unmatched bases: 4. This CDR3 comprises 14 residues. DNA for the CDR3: TGTGCCAGCAGCTTAGGGGACAGATGGGAAAAACTGTTTTTT. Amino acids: CASSLGDRWEKLFF.

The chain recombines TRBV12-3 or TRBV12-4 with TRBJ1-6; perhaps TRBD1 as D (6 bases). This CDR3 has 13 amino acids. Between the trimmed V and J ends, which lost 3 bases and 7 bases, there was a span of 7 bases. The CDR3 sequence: CASSFDRNSPLHF. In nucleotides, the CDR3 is TGTGCCAGCAGTTTTGACAGGAATTCACCCCTCCACTTT.

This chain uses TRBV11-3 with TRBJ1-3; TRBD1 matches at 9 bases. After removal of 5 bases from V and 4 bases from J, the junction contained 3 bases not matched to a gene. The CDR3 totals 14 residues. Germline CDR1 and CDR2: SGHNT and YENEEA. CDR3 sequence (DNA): TGTGCCAGCAGCCCGGGGACAGGGGGAAACACCATATATTTT. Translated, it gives CASSPGTGGNTIYF.

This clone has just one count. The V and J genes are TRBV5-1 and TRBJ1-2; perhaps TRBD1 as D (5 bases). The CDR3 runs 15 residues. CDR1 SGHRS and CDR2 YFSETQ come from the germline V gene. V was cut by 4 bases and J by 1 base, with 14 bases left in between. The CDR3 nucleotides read TGCGCCAGCAGCGGGGGAAGGGGACTTAACTATGGCTACACCTTC. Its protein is CASSGGRGLNYGYTF. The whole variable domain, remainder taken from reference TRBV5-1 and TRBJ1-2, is KAGVTQTPRYLIKTRGQQVTLSCSPISGHRSVSWYQQTPGQGLQFLFEYFSETQRNKGNFPGRFSGRQFSNSRSEMNVSTLELGDSALYLCASSGGRGLNYGYTFGSGTRLTVV.